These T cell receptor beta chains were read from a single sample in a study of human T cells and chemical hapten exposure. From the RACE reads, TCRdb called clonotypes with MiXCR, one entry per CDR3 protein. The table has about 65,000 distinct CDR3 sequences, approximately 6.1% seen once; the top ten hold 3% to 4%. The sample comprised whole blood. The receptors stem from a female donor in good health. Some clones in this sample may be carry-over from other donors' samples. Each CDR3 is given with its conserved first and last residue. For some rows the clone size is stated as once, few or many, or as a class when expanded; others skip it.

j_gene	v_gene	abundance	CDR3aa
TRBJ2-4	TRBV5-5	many	CASSTLVGENIQYF
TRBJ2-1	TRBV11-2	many	CASSSRTSREDEQFF
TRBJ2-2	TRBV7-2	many	CASSLAGAGGELFF
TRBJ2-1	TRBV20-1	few	CSARATGSSYNEQFF
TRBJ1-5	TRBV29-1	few	CSVITGFGQPQHF
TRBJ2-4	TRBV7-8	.	CASSFGLADLLAKNIQYF
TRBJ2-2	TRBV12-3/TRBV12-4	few	CASNKRGNTGELFF
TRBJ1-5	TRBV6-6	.	CASSYSRDSNQPQNF
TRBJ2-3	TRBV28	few	CASSQVSPGADTQYF
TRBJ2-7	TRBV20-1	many	CSASELAGGPREQYF
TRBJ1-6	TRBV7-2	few	CASSLDPGQPLHF
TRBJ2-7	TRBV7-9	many	CASSLARNEQYF
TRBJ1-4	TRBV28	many	CASSAKYREKLFF
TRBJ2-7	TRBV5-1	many	CASSPGGFRVGYYEQYF
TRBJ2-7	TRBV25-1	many	CASSDTGRGSEQYF
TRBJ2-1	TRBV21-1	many	CASSSRSGREGWEQFF
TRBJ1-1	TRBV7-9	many	CASSLAGAEAFF
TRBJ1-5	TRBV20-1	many	CSARPTGSWPNQPQHF
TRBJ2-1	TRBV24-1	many	CATSDRSGSDINEQFF
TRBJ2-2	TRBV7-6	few	CASSPLVAGAAGELFF
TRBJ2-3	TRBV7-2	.	CASSPYALSTDTQYF
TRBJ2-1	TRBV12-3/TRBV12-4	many	CASSSGQDEQFF
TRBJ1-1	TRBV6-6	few	CASSSEGTEAFF
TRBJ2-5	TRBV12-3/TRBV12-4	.	CASSLTGSRETQYF